These 18 T cell receptor beta chains were all obtained from the same sample, sequenced in a study of T-cell reconstitution after alpha-beta-depleted transplantation in children. Unique molecular identifiers were built into the TCRbeta library. Each CDR3 protein gets one entry after TCRdb re-called the PCR reads with MiXCR. The table has hundreds of thousands of distinct CDR3 sequences, about 9.4% seen once. The sample in question was PBMCs, obtained before TCRalphabeta/CD19-depleted stem cell transplant. Source of these receptors: a boy in the first two years of life with acute myeloid leukemia, due to receive a stem cell transplant.

This clonotype was observed many times. The chain has TRBV7-2 and TRBJ1-1, with D unclear. The ends were cut back, 5 bases at V and 10 bases at J, with 14 bases in the middle. Germline loops: CDR1 SGHTA, CDR2 FQGNSA. The CDR3 is made up of 12 amino acids. DNA for the CDR3: TGTGCCAGCAGCGTGTGGTCCGTAGGAGCTTTCTTT. Its protein product is CASSVWSVGAFF.

The sample holds a few counts of this clonotype. The gene calls are TRBV12-3 or TRBV12-4 and TRBJ2-7; D is uncertain. This CDR3 has 13 residues. V shed 4 bases and J shed 4 bases, with 11 bases lying between them. This CDR3 is CASSSSGIYEQYF. CDR3 nucleotides: TGTGCCAGCAGTTCGTCAGGTATTTACGAGCAGTACTTC.

In its sample, this clonotype was seen many times. The chain combines TRBV2 with TRBJ1-1; D unclear. Trimming stripped 6 bases from V and 4 bases from J, with 12 bases between. CDR1 and CDR2 from the germline V gene are SNHLY and FYNNEI. The CDR3 extends over 13 amino acids. CDR3 in DNA: TGTGCCAGCAGGAGGGAGGTACGCACTGAAGCTTTCTTT. It is translated as CASRREVRTEAFF.

In its sample, this clonotype was seen many times. V usage is TRBV21-1 and J usage is TRBJ2-7; no check of the table's D call, TRBD1, against the DNA was made. TRBV21-1 is a pseudogene. The CDR3 is made up of 16 amino acids. CDR3 sequence: CASSKVAPGPRYEQYF. The CDR3 DNA is TGTGCCAGCAGCAAAGTTGCCCCGGGACCGCGATACGAGCAGTACTTC.

This clonotype was seen many times. The rearrangement joins TRBV9 to TRBJ2-6; possible D gene TRBD2, 7 bases. The germline V gene has CDR1 SGDLS and CDR2 YYNGEE. Trimming took off 2 bases at V and 1 base at J, with 13 bases between the two ends. The CDR3 contains 17 residues. The CDR3 nucleotides read TGTGCCAGCAGCGTGGCAGGGGAGGGTTCTGGGGCCAACGTCCTGACTTTC. It codes for CASSVAGEGSGANVLTF.

On this clonotype: This sequence may be a read error, since a much larger clone differs from it by one base. The chain joins TRBV5-1 to TRBJ2-5; the D is unclear. Germline lookup yields CDR1 SGHRS and CDR2 YFSETQ. V lost 0 bases, J lost 9 bases, and 18 bases lay in between. The CDR3 loop spans 15 amino acids. CDR3 protein: CASSLAGRTRWAQYF. For the CDR3, the DNA is TGCGCCAGCAGCTTGGCCGGTCGTACGCGTTGGGCCCAGTACTTC.

This clonotype was seen many times. This chain links TRBV24-1 with TRBJ2-3; D unclear. The CDR3 sequence is 12 residues long. CDR1 and CDR2 from the germline V gene are KGHDR and SFDVKD. V was clipped by 1 base and J by 3 bases, with 1 base between them. CDR3 protein: CATSDFTDTQYF. The CDR3 DNA reads TGTGCCACCAGTGATTTTACAGATACGCAGTATTTT.

The J gene is TRBJ2-7, the V gene TRBV9, with TRBD1 matching 8 bases. V was pared by 0 bases and J by 0 bases, with 5 bases of the junction left unmatched. Germline V gives CDR1 SGDLS, CDR2 YYNGEE. The CDR3 contains 16 residues. The CDR3 is CASSVDPDRVSYEQYF. The CDR3 region has the DNA TGTGCCAGCAGCGTAGATCCGGACAGGGTCTCCTACGAGCAGTACTTC.

The sample holds many counts of this clonotype. This rearrangement joins TRBV10-3 to TRBJ1-6; D is unclear. Trimming stripped 5 bases from V and 4 bases from J, with 12 bases between. CDR3 length equals 15 residues. CDR1 and CDR2 (germline): ENHRY, SYGVKD. The CDR3 region is CAISNLDAYNSPLHF. The CDR3 DNA reads as TGTGCCATCAGTAATCTGGACGCATATAATTCACCCCTCCACTTT.

This clonotype was seen repeatedly, ten times or more. The chain links TRBV7-8 to TRBJ2-7; 8 bases agree with TRBD1. The CDR3 has 17 residues. Trimming at V came to 5 bases and at J to 3 bases, leaving 15 bases not matched to a gene. Looked up from germline, CDR1 is SGHVS and CDR2 is FQNEAQ. The chain's CDR3 is CASSARPKQGAGYEQYF. In DNA, the CDR3 is TGTGCCAGCAGCGCTAGGCCAAAGCAGGGGGCGGGCTACGAGCAGTACTTC.

This clonotype has at least ten counts. The chain recombines TRBV4-2 with TRBJ2-3; D may be TRBD2 (6 bases). The CDR3 has 22 residues. V gave up 0 bases and J gave up 0 bases, with 28 bases separating them. Germline CDR1 and CDR2: LGHNA and YNFKEQ. DNA of the CDR3: TGTGCCAGCAGCCAAGATTTTCCCCCGGGCGCAGGTCGGAGGGCTAGCACAGATACGCAGTATTTT. This encodes CASSQDFPPGAGRRASTDTQYF.

There are many counts of this clonotype. The V call is TRBV20-1, the J call TRBJ1-1; possibly TRBD1 for D (6 bases). Germline values: CDR1 DFQATT, CDR2 SNEGSKA (reference sequence). This CDR3 comprises 16 residues. V was pared by 5 bases and J by 2 bases, with 21 bases between. The CDR3 spells CSADPRGRVTNTEAFF. The CDR3 DNA follows: TGCAGTGCTGACCCCAGGGGAAGAGTCACCAACACTGAAGCTTTCTTT.

This clonotype was found many times. The CDR3 here is CASSQDGDRGLYEQYF. In DNA, the CDR3 is TGCGCCAGCAGCCAGGACGGGGACAGGGGCCTGTACGAGCAGTACTTC. This chain uses TRBV5-1 with TRBJ2-7; 10 positions agree with TRBD1. The V segment lost 4 bases and the J segment 4 bases; nucleotides outside the gene matches: 11. CDR3 size: 16 residues. The germline V gene has CDR1 SGHRS and CDR2 YFSETQ.

Many counts were recorded for this clonotype. The chain is built from TRBV4-3 and TRBJ1-2; 11 bases match TRBD1. Trimming removed 3 bases from V and 5 bases from J; junction bases left unmatched: 8. This CDR3 is built from 16 residues. Germline V gives CDR1 LGHNA, CDR2 YSLEER. The CDR3 sequence is CASSHVGQGASYGYTF. In DNA form, the CDR3 reads TGCGCCAGCAGCCACGTAGGACAGGGGGCTAGTTATGGCTACACCTTC.

This clonotype was recorded at least ten times. The rearrangement uses TRBV11-2 and TRBJ1-1, with a possible D match to TRBD1 (5 bases). The germline CDR1 and CDR2 sequences are SGHAT and FQNNGV. The CDR3 loop spans 14 amino acids. Trimming stripped 1 base from V and 5 bases from J, with 11 bases between. The CDR3 loop is CASSLVGGLTEAFF. The CDR3 DNA reads TGTGCCAGCAGCTTAGTTGGGGGATTGACTGAAGCTTTCTTT.

Ten or more counts support this clonotype. The V call is TRBV28, the J call TRBJ2-4, with 10 bases aligning to TRBD1. CDR3 length: 17 residues. Germline CDR1 and CDR2: MDHEN and SYDVKM. After removal of 4 bases from V and 1 base from J, the junction contained 7 bases not matched to a gene. In DNA form, the CDR3 reads TGTGCCAGCAGTTCGGGACAGGGGATGGGTGCCAAAAACATTCAGTACTTC. This translates into CASSSGQGMGAKNIQYF.

This clonotype was counted ten times or more. The genes are TRBV12-3 or TRBV12-4 and TRBJ2-5; possible D gene TRBD2, 6 bases. The CDR3 is 13 residues long. Trimming left V 3 bases short and J 5 bases short, with 10 bases between. The CDR3 DNA reads TGTGCCAGCAGTTTGATGGGGAGGGAGACCCAGTACTTC. Protein product: CASSLMGRETQYF.

This clonotype was found many times. The chain is built from TRBV7-2 and TRBJ2-7; D remains unclear. The CDR3 is 12 amino acids. Trimming cost V 1 base and J 10 bases, with 11 bases left between them. The germline V gene encodes CDR1 SGHTA and CDR2 FQGNSA. The chain's CDR3 is CASSLGVWNQYF. In nucleotides, the CDR3 is TGTGCCAGCAGCTTAGGCGTATGGAACCAGTACTTC.